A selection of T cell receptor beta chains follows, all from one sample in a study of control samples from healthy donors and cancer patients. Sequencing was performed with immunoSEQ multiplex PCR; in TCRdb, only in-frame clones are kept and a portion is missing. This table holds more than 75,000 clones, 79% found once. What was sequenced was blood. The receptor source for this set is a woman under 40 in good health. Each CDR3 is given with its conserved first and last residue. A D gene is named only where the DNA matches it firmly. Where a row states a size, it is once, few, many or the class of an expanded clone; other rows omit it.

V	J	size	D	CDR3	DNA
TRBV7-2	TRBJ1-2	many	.	CASSFGTSNYGYTF	TGTGCCAGCAGCTTTGGGACATCTAACTATGGCTACACCTTC
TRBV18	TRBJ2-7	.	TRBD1	CASSPGQGTYEQYF	TGTGCCAGCTCACCAGGACAGGGTACCTACGAGCAGTACTTC
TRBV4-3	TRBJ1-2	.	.	CASSLGRNTNYGYTF	TGCGCCAGCAGCCTGGGACGGAATACTAACTATGGCTACACCTTC
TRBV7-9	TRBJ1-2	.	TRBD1	CASSLGAGGDGYTF	TGTGCCAGCAGCTTAGGGGCAGGGGGAGATGGCTACACCTTC
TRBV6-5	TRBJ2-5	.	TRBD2	CASSYRLAGGWETQYF	TGTGCCAGCAGTTACAGACTAGCGGGGGGTTGGGAGACCCAGTACTTC
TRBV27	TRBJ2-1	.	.	CASSSQGEGYNEQFF	TGTGCCAGCAGTTCTCAGGGAGAGGGGTACAATGAGCAGTTCTTC
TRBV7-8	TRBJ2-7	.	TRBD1	CASSLGQGARYF	TGTGCCAGCAGCTTAGGGCAGGGGGCGCGCTACTTC
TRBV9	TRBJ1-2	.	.	CASSVGQVTNYGYTF	TGTGCCAGCAGCGTAGGACAGGTTACAAACTATGGCTACACCTTC
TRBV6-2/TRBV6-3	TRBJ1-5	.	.	CASSYRQLREIGNQPQHF	TGTGCCAGCAGTTACCGACAGTTAAGAGAAATTGGCAATCAGCCCCAGCATTTT
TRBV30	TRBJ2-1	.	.	CAWKGTLSYNEQFF	TGTGCCTGGAAGGGGACGCTTTCCTACAATGAGCAGTTCTTC
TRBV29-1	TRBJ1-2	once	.	CSVEVAGGGTNGYTF	TGCAGCGTTGAAGTGGCGGGGGGCGGGACCAATGGCTACACCTTC
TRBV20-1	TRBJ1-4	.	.	CSAPFEAKLFF	TGCAGTGCCCCTTTTGAGGCAAAACTGTTTTTT
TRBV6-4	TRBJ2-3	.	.	CASSGGETTDTQYF	TGTGCCAGCAGTGGTGGCGAAACCACAGATACGCAGTATTTT
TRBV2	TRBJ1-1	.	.	CASSGAANTEAFF	TGTGCCAGCAGTGGGGCAGCGAACACTGAAGCTTTCTTT
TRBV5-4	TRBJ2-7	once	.	CASSLFGKHEQYF	TGTGCCAGCAGCTTGTTTGGCAAACACGAGCAGTACTTC
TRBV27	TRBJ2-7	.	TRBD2	CASRTSGGPLEQYF	TGTGCCAGCAGAACTAGCGGGGGACCGTTAGAGCAGTACTTC
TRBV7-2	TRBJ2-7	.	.	CASSLPGLNYEQYF	TGTGCCAGCAGTCTCCCGGGGCTTAACTACGAGCAGTACTTC
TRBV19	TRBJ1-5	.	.	CASSTGAGGGQPQHF	TGTGCCAGTAGTACTGGAGCGGGAGGGGGTCAGCCCCAGCATTTT
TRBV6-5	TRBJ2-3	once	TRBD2	CASTYRGGMDTQYF	TGTGCCAGCACCTACCGGGGGGGGATGGATACGCAGTATTTT
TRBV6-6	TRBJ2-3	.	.	CASSYPGNTDTQYF	TGTGCCAGCAGTTACCCTGGGAACACAGATACGCAGTATTTT
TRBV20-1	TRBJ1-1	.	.	CSASQTNTEAFF	TGCAGTGCCAGTCAGACGAACACTGAAGCTTTCTTT
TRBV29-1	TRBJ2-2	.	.	CSVEGKAGELFF	TGCAGCGTTGAAGGAAAGGCCGGGGAGCTGTTTTTT
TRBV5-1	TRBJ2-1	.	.	CASSPAGKSNNEQFF	TGCGCCAGCAGCCCCGCAGGGAAGTCTAACAATGAGCAGTTCTTC
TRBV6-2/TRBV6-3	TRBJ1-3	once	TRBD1	CASSPRTGGMSKNSGNTIYF	TGTGCCAGCAGTCCCCGGACAGGGGGCATGTCAAAGAACTCTGGAAACACCATATATTTT
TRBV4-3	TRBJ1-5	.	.	CASSQDFEGQPQHF	TGCGCCAGCAGCCAAGATTTTGAAGGTCAGCCCCAGCATTTT
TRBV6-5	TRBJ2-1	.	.	CASRLSEGSYNEQFF	TGTGCCAGCAGGCTCTCCGAGGGCTCCTACAATGAGCAGTTCTTC
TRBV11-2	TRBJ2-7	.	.	CASSYGAGRGYEQYF	TGTGCCAGCAGCTACGGGGCGGGAAGGGGGTACGAGCAGTACTTC
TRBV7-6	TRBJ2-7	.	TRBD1	CASRRGQAAIDEQYF	TGTGCCAGCAGACGGGGACAGGCCGCTATTGACGAGCAGTACTTC
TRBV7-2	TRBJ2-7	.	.	CASSLLPKNSGEQYF	TGTGCCAGCAGCTTACTGCCCAAAAACTCGGGGGAGCAGTACTTC
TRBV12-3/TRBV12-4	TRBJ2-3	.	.	CASSREADTQYF	TGTGCCAGCAGTCGCGAGGCAGATACGCAGTATTTT
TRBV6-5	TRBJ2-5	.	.	CASSPKETQYF	TGTGCCAGCAGTCCGAAGGAGACCCAGTACTTC
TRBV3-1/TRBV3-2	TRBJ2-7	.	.	CASSQEEYEQYF	TGTGCCAGCAGCCAAGAGGAATACGAGCAGTACTTC
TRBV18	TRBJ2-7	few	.	CASSPGDEQYF	TGTGCCAGCTCACCAGGCGACGAGCAGTACTTC
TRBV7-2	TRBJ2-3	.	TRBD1	CASSKDRGSTQYF	TGTGCCAGCAGCAAAGACAGGGGTTCGACGCAGTATTTT
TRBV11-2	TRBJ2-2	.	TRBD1	CASGRGPSTGELFF	TGTGCCAGCGGCAGGGGGCCGAGCACCGGGGAGCTGTTTTTT
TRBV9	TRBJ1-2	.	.	CASSVASSQLYGYTF	TGTGCCAGCAGCGTGGCGTCGAGCCAGCTCTATGGCTACACCTTC
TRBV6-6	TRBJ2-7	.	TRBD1	CASRSTQGAYEQYF	TGTGCCAGCAGATCGACACAGGGGGCCTACGAGCAGTACTTC
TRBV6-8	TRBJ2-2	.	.	CASTEGGAAGVTGELFF	TGTGCCAGCACCGAAGGGGGGGCTGCAGGGGTCACCGGGGAGCTGTTTTTT
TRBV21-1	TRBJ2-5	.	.	CASSKRHRQETQYF	TGTGCCAGCAGCAAACGCCACAGGCAAGAGACCCAGTACTTC
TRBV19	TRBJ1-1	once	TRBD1	CASSIGRTGGDEAFF	TGTGCCAGTAGTATTGGGAGGACAGGGGGCGATGAAGCTTTCTTT
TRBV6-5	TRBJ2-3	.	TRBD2	CASSYSPAGERYTQYF	TGTGCCAGCAGTTACTCTCCAGCGGGGGAGCGCTATACGCAGTATTTT
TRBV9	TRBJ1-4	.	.	CASSVEGRTDIGKLFF	TGTGCCAGCAGCGTAGAGGGGAGGACAGATATTGGAAAACTGTTTTTT
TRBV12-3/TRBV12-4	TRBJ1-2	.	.	CASSSADNYGYTF	TGTGCCAGCAGTTCCGCGGACAACTATGGCTACACCTTC